This T cell receptor beta chain was sequenced in a study of T cells in narcolepsy. About the study: Donors had narcolepsy type 1 or type 2, or were healthy controls.

The V end lost 6 bases, the J end lost 5 bases, and 15 bases lay between the germline ends. The germline CDR1 and CDR2 sequences are SNHLY and FYNNEI. The CDR3 contains 14 residues. Profiled with immunoSEQ multiplex PCR; TCRdb holds only in-frame clones, not every one. The table shows 20,000 to 30,000 clones, with about four fifths occurring only once. Of note for this clone: The antigen is not known.

Findings of the study overall: Autoreactive HCRT-specific and TRIB2-specific clonotypes were marked in same-patient CSF-versus-blood CD4+ comparisons. In some patient and control memory CD4+ samples, autoreactive clones were absent. Healthy controls reportedly lacked the autoreactive clonotypes serially found in patients' blood.

This chain joins TRBV2 and TRBJ2-3; D perhaps matches TRBD2 (7 bases). Sequencing was carried out using CD45RA- memory CD4+ T cells from PBMCs. This TCR derives from a human donor with narcolepsy. The CDR3 DNA reads TGTGCCAGCAGCCAAGAGGGGGGGGGAGATACGCAGTATTTT. Amino acid sequence: CASSQEGGGDTQYF. The variable domain in full, completed from reference TRBV2 and TRBJ2-3, reads EPEVTQTPSHQVTQMGQEVILRCVPISNHLYFYWYRQILGQKVEFLVSFYNNEISEKSEIFDDQFSVERPDGSNFTLKIRSTKLEDSAMYFCASSQEGGGDTQYFGPGTRLTVL.